This T cell receptor (beta chain) was sequenced in a study of patients and donors after allogeneic stem cell transplantation (dated by TCRdb to about 2020). A remark on this clonotype: Its target antigen remains unknown. It has no much larger one-base neighbor in the sample; base qualities were not kept.

Library prep was done by RT-PCR. The sequencing machine was a NextSeq 550. TCRdb ran its own pipeline on the public reads, namely fastp trimming at Q25 and MiXCR clone calling, and kept in-frame beta chains. Every CDR3 protein is listed once, alongside the most common genes and DNA of its rows. The sample table lists fewer than 250,000 distinct CDR3 sequences, 12% to 15% of them with a count of one. The ten biggest clones cover more than 9% of the sample. The sequence was obtained from a human donor who was either an allogeneic HSCT recipient or a stem cell or donor lymphocyte infusion donor (not recorded which). It is not recorded whose cells these are; they may come from a transplant donor. Source material: blood, either unsorted or a sorted T cell fraction (not recorded which).

The CDR3 sequence is CASSSVNGGEQFF. The sequence in DNA is TGTGCCAGCAGCTCGGTCAATGGAGGTGAGCAGTTCTTC. The receptor chain draws on TRBV7-9 and TRBJ2-1; TRBD2 is perhaps the D gene, given 5 matching bases. As encoded in the germline V gene (reference sequence), CDR1 is SEHNR while CDR2 is FQNEAQ. At the junction V is shortened by 4 bases and J by 9 bases, with 13 bases in between. Reading from cysteine to phenylalanine, the CDR3 counts 13 amino acids. Only the CDR3 DNA is retained, 39 bases long and in frame from the first base.